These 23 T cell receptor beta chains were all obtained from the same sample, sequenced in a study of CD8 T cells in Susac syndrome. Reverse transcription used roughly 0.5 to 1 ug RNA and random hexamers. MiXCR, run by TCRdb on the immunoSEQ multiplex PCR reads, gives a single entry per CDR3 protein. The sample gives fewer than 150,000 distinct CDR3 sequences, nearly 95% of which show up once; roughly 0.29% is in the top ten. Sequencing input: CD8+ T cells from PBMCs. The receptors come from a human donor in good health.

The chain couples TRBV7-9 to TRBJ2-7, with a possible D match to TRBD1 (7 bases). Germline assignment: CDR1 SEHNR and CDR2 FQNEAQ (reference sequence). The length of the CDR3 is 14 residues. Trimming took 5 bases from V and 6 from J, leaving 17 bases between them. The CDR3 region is CASSPPYRGGEQYF. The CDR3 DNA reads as TGTGCCAGCAGCCCCCCTTACAGGGGAGGCGAGCAGTACTTC.

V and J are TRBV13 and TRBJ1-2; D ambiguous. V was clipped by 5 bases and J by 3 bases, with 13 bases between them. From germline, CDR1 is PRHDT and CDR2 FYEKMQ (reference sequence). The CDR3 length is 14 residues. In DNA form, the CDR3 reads TGTGCCAGCAGCCCCCTCCTCTTCGACTATGGCTACACCTTC. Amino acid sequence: CASSPLLFDYGYTF.

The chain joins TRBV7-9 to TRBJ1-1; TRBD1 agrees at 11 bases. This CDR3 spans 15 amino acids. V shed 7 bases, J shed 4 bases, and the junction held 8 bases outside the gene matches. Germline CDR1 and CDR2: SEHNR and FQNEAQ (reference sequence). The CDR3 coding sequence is TGTGCCAGCATCCCCCCGGGACAGGGGGTCACTGAAGCTTTCTTT. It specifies CASIPPGQGVTEAFF.

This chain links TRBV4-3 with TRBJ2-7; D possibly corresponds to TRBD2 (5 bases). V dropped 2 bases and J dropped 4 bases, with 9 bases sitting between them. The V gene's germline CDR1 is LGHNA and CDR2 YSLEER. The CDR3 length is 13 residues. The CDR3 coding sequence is TGCGCCAGCAGCCAACAACGGGGATACGAGCAGTACTTC. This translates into CASSQQRGYEQYF.

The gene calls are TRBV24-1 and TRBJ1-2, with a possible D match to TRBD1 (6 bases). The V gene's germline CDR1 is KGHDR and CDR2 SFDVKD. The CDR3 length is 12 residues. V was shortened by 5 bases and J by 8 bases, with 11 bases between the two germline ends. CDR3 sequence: CATSVGGSGYTF. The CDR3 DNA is TGTGCCACCAGTGTGGGGGGCTCAGGCTACACCTTC.

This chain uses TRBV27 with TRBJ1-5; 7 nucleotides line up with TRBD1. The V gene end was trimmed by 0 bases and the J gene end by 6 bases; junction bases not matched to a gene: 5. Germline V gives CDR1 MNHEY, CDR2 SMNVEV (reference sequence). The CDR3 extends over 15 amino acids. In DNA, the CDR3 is TGTGCCAGCAGTTTATCGTCTCAGGGGGTTCAGCCCCAGCATTTT. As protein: CASSLSSQGVQPQHF.

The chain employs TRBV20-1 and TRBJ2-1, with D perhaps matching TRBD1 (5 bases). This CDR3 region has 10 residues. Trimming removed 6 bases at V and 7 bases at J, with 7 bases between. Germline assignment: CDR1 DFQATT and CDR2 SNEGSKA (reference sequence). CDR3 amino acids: CSARQNEQFF. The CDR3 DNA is TGCAGTGCACGACAGAATGAGCAGTTCTTC.

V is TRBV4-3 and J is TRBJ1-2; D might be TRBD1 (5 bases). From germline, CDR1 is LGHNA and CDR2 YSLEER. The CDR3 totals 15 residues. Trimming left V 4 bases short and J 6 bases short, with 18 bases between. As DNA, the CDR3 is TGCGCCAGCAGCCCAGCAGACGAGGGGCAGGATGGCTACACCTTC. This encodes CASSPADEGQDGYTF.

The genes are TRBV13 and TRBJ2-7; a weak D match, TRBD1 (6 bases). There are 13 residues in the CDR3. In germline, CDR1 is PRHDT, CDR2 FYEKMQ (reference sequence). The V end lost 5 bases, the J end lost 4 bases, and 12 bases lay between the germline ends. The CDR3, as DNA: TGTGCCAGCAGCATTACAGGGATTTACGAGCAGTACTTC. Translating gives CASSITGIYEQYF.

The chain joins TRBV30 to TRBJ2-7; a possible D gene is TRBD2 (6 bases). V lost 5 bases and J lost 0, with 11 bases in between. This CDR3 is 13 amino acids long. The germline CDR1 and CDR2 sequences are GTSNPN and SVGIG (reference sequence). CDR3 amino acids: CAWDLANSYEQYF. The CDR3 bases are TGTGCCTGGGACCTAGCGAACTCCTACGAGCAGTACTTC. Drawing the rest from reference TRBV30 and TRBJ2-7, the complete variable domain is SQTIHQWPATLVQPVGSPLSLECTVEGTSNPNLYWYRQAAGRGLQLLFYSVGIGQISSEVPQNLSASRPQDRQFILSSKKLLLSDSGFYLCAWDLANSYEQYFGPGTRLTVT.

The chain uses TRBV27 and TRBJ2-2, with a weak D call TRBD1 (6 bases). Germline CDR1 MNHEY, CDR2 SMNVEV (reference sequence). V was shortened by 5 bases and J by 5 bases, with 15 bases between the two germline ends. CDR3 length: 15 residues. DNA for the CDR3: TGTGCCAGCAGTATGGGGGCAGGACGGACCGGGGAGCTGTTTTTT. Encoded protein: CASSMGAGRTGELFF.

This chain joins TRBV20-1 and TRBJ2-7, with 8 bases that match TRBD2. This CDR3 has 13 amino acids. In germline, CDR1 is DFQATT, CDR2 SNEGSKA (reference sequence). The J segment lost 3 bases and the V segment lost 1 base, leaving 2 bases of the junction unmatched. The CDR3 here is CSARASGHYEQYF. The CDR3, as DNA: TGCAGTGCTAGAGCTAGCGGGCACTACGAGCAGTACTTC.

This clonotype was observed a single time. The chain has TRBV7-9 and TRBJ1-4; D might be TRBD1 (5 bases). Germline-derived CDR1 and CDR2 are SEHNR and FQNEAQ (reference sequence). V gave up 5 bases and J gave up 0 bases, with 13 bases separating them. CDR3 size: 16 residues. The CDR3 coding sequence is TGTGCCAGCAGCACCCGACAGACACCAACTAATGAAAAACTGTTTTTT. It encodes CASSTRQTPTNEKLFF.

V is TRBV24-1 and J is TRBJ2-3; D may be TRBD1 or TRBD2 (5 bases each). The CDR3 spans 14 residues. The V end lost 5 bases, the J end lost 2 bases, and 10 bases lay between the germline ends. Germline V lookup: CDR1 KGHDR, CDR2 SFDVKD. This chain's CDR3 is CATSVGTHTDTQYF. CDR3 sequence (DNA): TGTGCCACCAGTGTGGGGACCCACACAGATACGCAGTATTTT.

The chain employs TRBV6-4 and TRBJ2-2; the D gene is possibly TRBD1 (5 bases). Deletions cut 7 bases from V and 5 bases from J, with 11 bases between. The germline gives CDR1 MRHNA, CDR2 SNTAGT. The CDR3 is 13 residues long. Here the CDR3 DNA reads TGTGCCAGCATGGCAGGGCTAACCGGGGAGCTGTTTTTT. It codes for CASMAGLTGELFF.

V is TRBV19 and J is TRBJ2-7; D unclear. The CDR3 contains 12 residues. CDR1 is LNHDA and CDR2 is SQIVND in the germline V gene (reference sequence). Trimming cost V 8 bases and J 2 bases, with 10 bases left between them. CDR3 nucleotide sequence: TGTGCCAGTGGGGTCGGCCCCTACGAGCAGTACTTC. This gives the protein CASGVGPYEQYF. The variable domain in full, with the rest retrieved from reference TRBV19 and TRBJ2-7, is DGGITQSPKYLFRKEGQNVTLSCEQNLNHDAMYWYRQDPGQGLRLIYYSQIVNDFQKGDIAEGYSVSREKKESFPLTVTSAQKNPTAFYLCASGVGPYEQYFGPGTRLTVT.

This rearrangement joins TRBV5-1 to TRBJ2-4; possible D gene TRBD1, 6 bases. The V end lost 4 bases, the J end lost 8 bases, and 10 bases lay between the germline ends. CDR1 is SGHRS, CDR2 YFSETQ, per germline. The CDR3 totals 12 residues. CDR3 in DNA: TGCGCCAGCAGCCCCTCAGGGGACATTCAGTACTTC. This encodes CASSPSGDIQYF.

CDR3 sequence: CASGLGLADEQFF. CDR3 bases: TGTGCTAGTGGTTTGGGACTAGCCGATGAGCAGTTCTTC. The J gene is TRBJ2-1, the V gene TRBV12-5; 7 bases are a match to TRBD2. This CDR3 comprises 13 residues. V was pared by 1 base and J by 8 bases, with 2 bases of the junction left unmatched. Germline lookup yields CDR1 LGHNT and CDR2 FRNRAP.

The CDR3 loop is CASSSTSGSNYEQFF. As DNA, the CDR3 is TGTGCCAGCAGTTCCACTAGCGGGAGTAACTATGAGCAGTTCTTC. This rearrangement joins TRBV6-5 to TRBJ2-1, with 11 positions matching TRBD2. This CDR3 has 15 residues. The germline gives CDR1 MNHEY, CDR2 SVGAGI. J gave up 8 bases and V 4 bases, and 7 bases lay outside the gene matches.

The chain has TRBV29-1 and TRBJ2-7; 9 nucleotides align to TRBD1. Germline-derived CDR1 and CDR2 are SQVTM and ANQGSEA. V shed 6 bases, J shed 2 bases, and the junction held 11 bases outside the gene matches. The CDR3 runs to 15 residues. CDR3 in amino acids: CSVLLPGTGPYEQYF. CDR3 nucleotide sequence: TGCAGCGTGTTGCTCCCCGGGACAGGGCCCTACGAGCAGTACTTC.

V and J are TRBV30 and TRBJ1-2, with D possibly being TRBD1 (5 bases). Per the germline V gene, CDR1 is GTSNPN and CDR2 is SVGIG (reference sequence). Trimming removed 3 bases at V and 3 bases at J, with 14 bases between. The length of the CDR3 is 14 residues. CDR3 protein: CAWSGGGGYYGYTF. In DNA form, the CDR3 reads TGTGCCTGGAGCGGGGGAGGAGGTTACTATGGCTACACCTTC.

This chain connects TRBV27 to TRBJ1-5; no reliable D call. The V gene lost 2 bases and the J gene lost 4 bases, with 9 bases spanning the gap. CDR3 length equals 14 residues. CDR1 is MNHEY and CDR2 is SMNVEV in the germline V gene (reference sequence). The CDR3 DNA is TGTGCCAGCAGTTTAATCGGCGTTAATCAGCCCCAGCATTTT. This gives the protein CASSLIGVNQPQHF.

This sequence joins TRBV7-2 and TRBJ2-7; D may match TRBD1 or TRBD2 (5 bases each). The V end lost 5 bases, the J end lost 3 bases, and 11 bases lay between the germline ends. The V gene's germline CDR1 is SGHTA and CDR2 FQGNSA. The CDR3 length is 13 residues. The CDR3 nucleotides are TGTGCCAGCAGCACGGGACCGAACTACGAGCAGTACTTC. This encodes CASSTGPNYEQYF.